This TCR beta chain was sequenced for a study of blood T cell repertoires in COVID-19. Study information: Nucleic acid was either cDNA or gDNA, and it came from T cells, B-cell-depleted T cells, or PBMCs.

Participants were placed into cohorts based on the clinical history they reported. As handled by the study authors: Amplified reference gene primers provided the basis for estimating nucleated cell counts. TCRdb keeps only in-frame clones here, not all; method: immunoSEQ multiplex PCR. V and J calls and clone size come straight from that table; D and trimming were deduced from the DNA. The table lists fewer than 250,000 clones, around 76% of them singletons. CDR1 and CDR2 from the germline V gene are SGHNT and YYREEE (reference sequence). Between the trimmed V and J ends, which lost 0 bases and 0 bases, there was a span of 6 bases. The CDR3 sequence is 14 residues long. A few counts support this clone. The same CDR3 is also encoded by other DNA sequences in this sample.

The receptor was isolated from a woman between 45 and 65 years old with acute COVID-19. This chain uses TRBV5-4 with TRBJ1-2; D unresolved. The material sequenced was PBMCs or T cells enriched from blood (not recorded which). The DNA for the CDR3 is TGTGCCAGCAGCTTGGGAGGAGCTAACTATGGCTACACCTTC. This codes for CASSLGGANYGYTF.